The 20 T cell receptor beta chains given below trace back to one sample, sequenced in a study of cytomegalovirus exposure and HLA in healthy donors (dated by TCRdb to about 2017). The library was prepared using the immunoSEQ multiplex PCR assay. The multiplex PCR relied on a mix of 60 forward primers for TCR Vbeta segments and 13 reverse primers for TCR Jbeta segments. As stored in TCRdb, this immuneACCESS dataset retains in-frame rearrangements with V and J assigned. A fraction of the clones does not appear; measured against another copy, unresolved V genes explain less than half of the discrepancy, and the remainder lacks a known reason. The sample contains around 140,000 clones, roughly four fifths of them found a single time. The ten largest clones take up approximately 2.4% of the sample. Sequenced: PBMCs. These receptors all stem from a male donor in good health and CMV-seronegative.

The chain carries TRBV14 and TRBJ2-1; a possible D gene is TRBD2 (6 bases). Trimming left V 1 base short and J 4 bases short, with 8 bases between. Germline V lookup: CDR1 SGHDN, CDR2 FVKESK. CDR3 size: 14 residues. The CDR3 region has the DNA TGTGCCAGCAGCCAAGTGGAGGGGTACAATGAGCAGTTCTTC. It encodes CASSQVEGYNEQFF.

In regard to this clone: In the same sample, other DNA sequences code for this CDR3. The chain uses TRBV7-2 and TRBJ2-1; D is unclear. CDR1 SGHTA and CDR2 FQGNSA come from the germline V gene. CDR3 length equals 11 residues. V was shortened by 5 bases and J by 4 bases, with 3 bases between the two germline ends. CDR3 DNA: TGTGCCAGCAGCCCATACAATGAGCAGTTCTTC. Its translation is CASSPYNEQFF.

In regard to this clone: Other nucleotide sequences in the sample specify the same CDR3. J is TRBJ2-7 and V is TRBV7-6, with D unresolved. The V end lost 1 base, the J end lost 2 bases, and 6 bases lay between the germline ends. Germline V gene data show CDR1 as SGHVS and CDR2 as FNYEAQ. The CDR3 sequence is 13 residues long. This CDR3 is CASSLDSPYEQYF. The CDR3 coding sequence is TGTGCCAGCAGCTTAGACAGTCCCTACGAGCAGTACTTC.

V is TRBV28 and J is TRBJ2-1, with D perhaps matching TRBD2 (6 bases). The CDR3 loop spans 12 amino acids. Germline CDR1 is MDHEN and CDR2 is SYDVKM. The germline V and J ends were trimmed by 5 bases and 12 bases, with 14 bases remaining between them. The CDR3 DNA reads as TGTGCCAGCAGTGGCCGACTAGTGAGGCAGTTCTTC. This encodes CASSGRLVRQFF.

The chain joins TRBV5-8 to TRBJ1-4; maybe TRBD1 (6 bases). Trimming removed 5 bases from V and 3 bases from J, with 14 bases in between. From germline, CDR1 is SGHTS and CDR2 YDEGEE. The CDR3 covers 15 residues. The CDR3 DNA sequence: TGTGCCAGCAGAAAAAGACAGGCCCCTAATGAAAAACTGTTTTTT. Amino acid sequence: CASRKRQAPNEKLFF.

This clone occurred a few times. The CDR3 region is CASSGLAGSTDTQYF. Written as DNA, the CDR3 is TGTGCCAGCAGTGGACTAGCGGGGAGCACAGATACGCAGTATTTT. The chain couples TRBV25-1 to TRBJ2-3; TRBD2 matches at 11 bases. J was trimmed by 0 bases and V by 4 bases; bases with no gene match: 0. Germline V gene sequence: CDR1 MGHDK, CDR2 SYGVNS. CDR3 length: 15 amino acids.

The V gene is TRBV15, the J gene TRBJ1-1, with D perhaps matching TRBD1 (5 bases). Germline loops: CDR1 LNHNV, CDR2 YYDKDF (reference sequence). The germline V and J ends were trimmed by 6 bases and 1 base, with 12 bases remaining between them. The CDR3 loop spans 14 amino acids. DNA for the CDR3: TGTGCCACCAGTCCAGACAGCTGGAACACTGAAGCTTTCTTT. Its translation is CATSPDSWNTEAFF. Supplemented by reference TRBV15 and TRBJ1-1, the full variable domain reads DAMVIQNPRYQVTQFGKPVTLSCSQTLNHNVMYWYQQKSSQAPKLLFHYYDKDFNNEADTPDNFQSRRPNTSFCFLDIRSPGLGDTAMYLCATSPDSWNTEAFFGQGTRLTVV.

The chain uses TRBV11-1 and TRBJ2-3, with D unclear. This CDR3 spans 13 amino acids. CDR1 and CDR2 (germline): SGHAT, FQDESV (reference sequence). V was cut by 5 bases and J by 3 bases, with 9 bases left in between. CDR3 sequence reads: CASSIDLTDTQYF. In DNA form, the CDR3 reads TGTGCCAGCAGCATAGACTTGACAGATACGCAGTATTTT.

The chain has TRBV25-1 and TRBJ1-1, with TRBD1 matching over 9 bases. This CDR3 spans 15 amino acids. Germline CDR1 MGHDK, CDR2 SYGVNS. The V and J ends lost 4 bases and 3 bases, in that order; junction bases with no gene match: 6. The CDR3 reads CASSGSGTGHTEAFF. Here the CDR3 DNA reads TGTGCCAGCAGTGGGTCCGGGACAGGGCACACTGAAGCTTTCTTT. The complete variable domain, with remaining parts taken from reference TRBV25-1 and TRBJ1-1, reads EADIYQTPRYLVIGTGKKITLECSQTMGHDKMYWYQQDPGMELHLIHYSYGVNSTEKGDLSSESTVSRIRTEHFPLTLESARPSHTSQYLCASSGSGTGHTEAFFGQGTRLTVV.

J is TRBJ1-1 and V is TRBV27; unclear D gene. The ends were cut back, 6 bases at V and 1 base at J, with 6 bases in the middle. The CDR3 covers 12 residues. CDR1 is MNHEY and CDR2 is SMNVEV in the germline V gene (reference sequence). CDR3: CASRLGNTEAFF. CDR3 DNA sequence: TGTGCCAGCAGGCTCGGGAACACTGAAGCTTTCTTT.

This clone is a singleton in its sample. J is TRBJ2-7 and V is TRBV27; 7 bases agree with TRBD2. Germline lookup yields CDR1 MNHEY and CDR2 SMNVEV (reference sequence). Trimming at V came to 4 bases and at J to 1 base, leaving 4 bases not matched to a gene. The CDR3 loop spans 14 amino acids. The CDR3 reads CASSWASGSYEQYF. The CDR3 DNA reads TGTGCCAGCAGTTGGGCTAGCGGTTCCTACGAGCAGTACTTC.

The chain joins TRBV30 to TRBJ2-4, with TRBD1 matching over 9 bases. The V gene's germline CDR1 is GTSNPN and CDR2 SVGIG (reference sequence). The CDR3 has 16 amino acids. Germline trimming cut 2 bases from V and 1 base from J; bases unmatched to any gene: 6. CDR3 region: CAWSRTGDFAKNIQYF. The DNA of the CDR3 is TGTGCCTGGAGTCGGACAGGGGACTTTGCCAAAAACATTCAGTACTTC.

The chain uses TRBV9 and TRBJ2-3, with D tentatively TRBD1 (6 bases). Trimming took 3 bases from V and 0 from J, leaving 8 bases between them. The CDR3 consists of 14 residues. Germline CDR1 is SGDLS and CDR2 is YYNGEE. CDR3 bases: TGTGCCAGCAGCGAGGACAGAAGCACAGATACGCAGTATTTT. Protein product: CASSEDRSTDTQYF.

The chain recombines TRBV5-1 with TRBJ1-1; no clear D. CDR3 size: 14 residues. From germline, CDR1 is SGHRS and CDR2 YFSETQ. Trimming pared 4 bases from V and 3 bases from J, leaving 13 bases between. DNA for the CDR3: TGCGCCAGCAGCCCGGACGGCGGGGACACTGAAGCTTTCTTT. Its protein is CASSPDGGDTEAFF.

The genes are TRBV6-4 and TRBJ2-1, with D possibly matching TRBD2 (6 bases). This CDR3 region has 15 residues. Germline CDR1 and CDR2: MRHNA and SNTAGT. V shed 3 bases and J shed 6 bases, with 15 bases lying between them. Here the CDR3 reads CASSEILGEANEQFF. The CDR3 coding sequence is TGTGCCAGCAGTGAAATACTAGGGGAGGCCAATGAGCAGTTCTTC.

The chain uses TRBV30 and TRBJ2-3, with D possibly matching TRBD1 (5 bases). CDR3 size: 15 residues. Trimming removed 2 bases from V and 2 bases from J, with 14 bases in between. Germline CDR1 and CDR2: GTSNPN and SVGIG (reference sequence). CDR3 in amino acids: CAWSTGQSNTDTQYF. The CDR3 DNA is TGTGCCTGGAGTACAGGACAATCGAACACAGATACGCAGTATTTT.

The J gene is TRBJ2-7, the V gene TRBV5-4; D may be TRBD2 (5 bases). CDR1 is SGHNT, CDR2 YYREEE, per germline (reference sequence). V shed 2 bases and J shed 1 base, with 7 bases lying between them. There are 13 residues in the CDR3. The CDR3 sequence: CASSFSGSYEQYF. The CDR3 DNA sequence: TGTGCCAGCAGCTTCTCGGGATCCTACGAGCAGTACTTC.

The rearrangement uses TRBV2 and TRBJ2-6; D may be TRBD1 (6 bases). Germline lookup yields CDR1 SNHLY and CDR2 FYNNEI. The CDR3 loop spans 15 amino acids. The V gene lost 6 bases and the J gene lost 0 bases, with 9 bases spanning the gap. The CDR3 sequence: CASSHRDSGANVLTF. DNA of the CDR3: TGTGCCAGCAGCCACAGGGACTCTGGGGCCAACGTCCTGACTTTC.

The V call is TRBV10-2, the J call TRBJ1-1; D unresolved. Germline CDR1 and CDR2: WSHSY and SAAADI. Trimming removed 0 bases at V and 1 base at J, with 6 bases between. This CDR3 region has 14 residues. Here the CDR3 reads CASSESPGNTEAFF. The CDR3, as DNA: TGCGCCAGCAGTGAGTCTCCAGGGAACACTGAAGCTTTCTTT.

A single count supports this clone. The chain is built from TRBV19 and TRBJ1-2, with D uncertain. Germline V gives CDR1 LNHDA, CDR2 SQIVND (reference sequence). The ends were cut back, 7 bases at V and 0 bases at J, with 12 bases in the middle. The CDR3 is made up of 14 amino acids. CDR3 in DNA: TGTGCCAGTAATACTCACAGCCCTAACTATGGCTACACCTTC. It specifies CASNTHSPNYGYTF. The whole variable domain, remainder taken from reference TRBV19 and TRBJ1-2, is DGGITQSPKYLFRKEGQNVTLSCEQNLNHDAMYWYRQDPGQGLRLIYYSQIVNDFQKGDIAEGYSVSREKKESFPLTVTSAQKNPTAFYLCASNTHSPNYGYTFGSGTRLTVV.